The 31 T cell receptor beta chains in this list originate from one sample, sequenced in a study of T cell repertoires in cytomegalovirus infection (dated by TCRdb to between 2019 and 2020). Their target antigens are unknown. The data were produced on an Illumina HiSeq 1500. TCRdb applied fastp at Q25 and MiXCR to the public reads, then kept only in-frame beta chains. CDR3 protein duplicates are merged, each entry listing the most common genes and DNA. A total of about 830,000 distinct CDR3 sequences appear in this sample, about 33% of them only once. Approximately 13% of the sample is held by the ten biggest clonotypes. The treatment or condition label here, explained by the study, means: in vitro stimulation with specific CMV peptide epitopes to enrich CMV-specific T cells. Sequences were derived from cultured CD8+ T cells from PBMCs, sampled from culture after CMV antigen stimulation. These TCRs come from a human donor in good health (CMV status not recorded). Some clones in this sample may be carry-over from other donors' samples.

V gene TRBV5-6 combines with J gene TRBJ1-4; TRBD1 matches at 7 bases. Germline loops: CDR1 SGHDT, CDR2 YYEEEE. CDR3 size: 16 residues. V was clipped by 2 bases and J by 0 bases; unmatched bases: 4. In nucleotides, the CDR3 is TGTGCCAGCAGCTTAAAGAGGGGGCCAACTAATGAAAAACTGTTTTTT. The encoded protein is CASSLKRGPTNEKLFF. The variable domain in full, with the rest retrieved from reference TRBV5-6 and TRBJ1-4, is DAGVTQSPTHLIKTRGQQVTLRCSPKSGHDTVSWYQQALGQGPQFIFQYYEEEERQRGNFPDRFSGHQFPNYSSELNVNALLLGDSALYLCASSLKRGPTNEKLFFGSGTQLSVL.

In this sample, this clonotype turned up a few times. The CDR3 DNA follows: TGTGCCAGCAGCCCCACTAGCGCCGGGGAGACCCAGTACTTC. Translated: CASSPTSAGETQYF. V and J are TRBV7-2 and TRBJ2-5; 7 positions agree with TRBD2. The germline CDR1 and CDR2 sequences are SGHTA and FQGNSA. There are 14 residues in the CDR3. V dropped 5 bases and J dropped 5; count of bases not matched to a gene: 8.

This CDR3 reads CAISETLQGYDEQYV. The DNA for the CDR3 is TGTGCCATCAGTGAGACACTCCAGGGGTATGACGAGCAGTACGTC. The chain joins TRBV10-3 to TRBJ2-7; a weak D match, TRBD1 (6 bases). The CDR3 length is 15 residues. Germline assignment: CDR1 ENHRY and CDR2 SYGVKD. Trimming shortened V by 2 bases and J by 5 bases, and 16 bases separated the two germline ends.

This clonotype was recorded a few times. The rearrangement links TRBV13 to TRBJ2-3; no definite D call. Per the germline V gene, CDR1 is PRHDT and CDR2 is FYEKMQ (reference sequence). V gave up 3 bases and J gave up 2 bases, with 15 bases separating them. The CDR3 runs to 16 residues. CDR3 sequence reads: CASSFSREVYTDTQYF. CDR3 DNA sequence: TGTGCCAGCAGCTTCAGTAGGGAAGTATACACAGATACGCAGTATTTT.

Of note for this clonotype: An end of the junction does not agree with germline; a read error may underlie this. This chain links TRBV7-7 with TRBJ1-3, with unresolved D. The germline V gene has CDR1 SSHAT and CDR2 FNYEAQ (reference sequence). This CDR3 has 15 amino acids. CDR3 bases: TGTGCTAGCAGCTCCGGGCGGGAGATTGGAAACACCATATATTTT. Amino acid sequence: CASSSGREIGNTIYF.

V usage is TRBV2 and J usage is TRBJ1-2; 8 bases map to TRBD1. CDR3 size: 12 residues. With V trimmed by 9 bases and J by 3 bases, 3 bases remained unmatched. In germline, CDR1 is SNHLY, CDR2 FYNNEI. CDR3 sequence: CARLTGDYGYTF. The CDR3 DNA sequence: TGTGCCAGGTTGACAGGGGACTATGGCTACACCTTC.

This clonotype came up many times. The chain combines TRBV7-8 with TRBJ1-5; D is possibly TRBD1 (5 bases). The germline V gene encodes CDR1 SGHVS and CDR2 FQNEAQ. The CDR3 length is 18 residues. Trimming cost V 3 bases and J 0 bases, with 18 bases left between them. CDR3 sequence reads: CASSFDHNEGYSNQPQHF. CDR3 nucleotides: TGTGCCAGCAGCTTCGACCACAATGAGGGGTATAGCAATCAGCCCCAGCATTTT.

This clonotype was detected a few times. The chain has TRBV12-3 or TRBV12-4 and TRBJ2-7; 9 nucleotides match TRBD1. The V gene end was trimmed by 4 bases and the J gene end by 3 bases; junction bases not matched to a gene: 4. The CDR3 has 14 amino acids. CDR3 bases: TGTGCCAGCAGTTCCGGGACAGGGAACTACGAGCAGTACTTC. Translated: CASSSGTGNYEQYF.

This clonotype was picked up a small number of times. This sequence joins TRBV7-9 and TRBJ1-1, with TRBD1 as a possible D gene (6 bases). The V end was cut by 7 bases, the J end by 0 bases, with 15 bases between. The length of the CDR3 is 15 residues. The germline V gene has CDR1 SEHNR and CDR2 FQNEAQ (reference sequence). The CDR3: CASNLRGGLNTEAFF. The CDR3 coding sequence is TGTGCCAGCAATCTTAGAGGGGGGCTGAACACTGAAGCTTTCTTT.

The V gene is TRBV29-1, the J gene TRBJ2-7, with D possibly TRBD1 on 6 matching bases. V was trimmed by 4 bases and J by 6 bases, leaving 13 bases between them. CDR3 length: 12 amino acids. The V gene's germline CDR1 is SQVTM and CDR2 ANQGSEA. This CDR3 reads CSVVGTGREQYF. CDR3 nucleotides: TGCAGCGTTGTAGGTACAGGGCGCGAGCAGTACTTC.

This clonotype was seen repeatedly, ten times or more. The chain couples TRBV7-2 to TRBJ2-1; D unclear. V dropped 5 bases and J dropped 10 bases, with 12 bases sitting between them. The CDR3 is 12 amino acids. Germline V gene lookup returns CDR1 SGHTA and CDR2 FQGNSA. The CDR3 spells CASSRSLEEQFF. The DNA for the CDR3 is TGTGCCAGCAGCCGTAGTTTGGAGGAGCAGTTCTTC. Variable domain in full (rest from reference TRBV7-2 and TRBJ2-1): GAGVSQSPSNKVTEKGKDVELRCDPISGHTALYWYRQSLGQGLEFLIYFQGNSAPDKSGLPSDRFSAERTGGSVSTLTIQRTQQEDSAVYLCASSRSLEEQFFGPGTRLTVL.

This clonotype was observed a handful of times. The rearrangement uses TRBV12-5 and TRBJ2-1; D is possibly TRBD1 (5 bases). Germline-derived CDR1 and CDR2 are LGHNT and FRNRAP. The CDR3 contains 12 residues. Trimming removed 7 bases at V and 3 bases at J, with 7 bases between. Written as DNA, the CDR3 is TGTGCTAGTGCAGACAGCTACAATGAGCAGTTCTTC. It is translated as CASADSYNEQFF.

This clonotype was picked up many times. The chain couples TRBV7-6 to TRBJ1-1, with D uncertain. Per the germline V gene, CDR1 is SGHVS and CDR2 is FNYEAQ. The CDR3 length is 17 residues. Between the trimmed V and J ends, which lost 0 bases and 0 bases, there was a span of 14 bases. The CDR3 spells CASSLALGNRMNTEAFF. The CDR3 region has the DNA TGTGCCAGCAGCTTAGCGCTGGGGAACAGAATGAACACTGAAGCTTTCTTT.

As concerns this clonotype: Just one base apart from a much larger clone, this may be a read error. The chain uses TRBV6-1 and TRBJ2-5; 8 bases map to TRBD2. Germline V gene data show CDR1 as MNHNS and CDR2 as SASEGT. V gave up 2 bases and J gave up 4 bases; unmatched junction bases: 15. This CDR3 is 18 amino acids long. In nucleotides, the CDR3 is TGTGCCAGCAGTGAATTACAATGGACTAGCCTCTACCGAGAGACCCAGTACTTC. This sequence encodes CASSELQWTSLYRETQYF.

The chain has TRBV27 and TRBJ1-1; D is undetermined. The germline gives CDR1 MNHEY, CDR2 SMNVEV (reference sequence). Trimming shortened V by 3 bases and J by 10 bases, and 12 bases separated the two germline ends. The CDR3 spans 12 residues. CDR3 bases: TGTGCCAGCAGTTTTTCGGCGGGAGCAGCTTTCTTT. Protein: CASSFSAGAAFF.

This chain links TRBV27 with TRBJ2-5; D could derive from TRBD1 or TRBD2 (5 bases each). Germline CDR1 is MNHEY and CDR2 is SMNVEV (reference sequence). CDR3 length: 14 residues. Trimming removed 4 bases at V and 7 bases at J, with 16 bases between. The CDR3, as DNA: TGTGCCAGCAGTTCGGGACGCCGTCGAGGGACCCAGTACTTC. Protein sequence: CASSSGRRRGTQYF.

This clonotype showed up just a few times. The gene calls are TRBV15 and TRBJ2-5, with D tentatively TRBD1 (7 bases). The germline V gene has CDR1 LNHNV and CDR2 YYDKDF (reference sequence). The CDR3 has 14 residues. Trimming removed 5 bases at V and 1 base at J, with 11 bases between. CDR3 region: CATSRRGVQETQYF. The DNA for the CDR3 is TGTGCCACCAGCCGCAGGGGGGTCCAAGAGACCCAGTACTTC.

Many counts were recorded for this clonotype. The J gene is TRBJ1-6, the V gene TRBV10-2; 7 nucleotides match TRBD1. Germline lookup yields CDR1 WSHSY and CDR2 SAAADI. The CDR3 totals 15 residues. The junction had 12 bases not matched to a gene; V was cut back by 6 bases and J by 10 bases. Written as DNA, the CDR3 is TGCGCCAGCAGCCGGGACAGCTTGGGTCGGTCACCCCTCCACTTT. It encodes CASSRDSLGRSPLHF.

This CDR3 is CASSWDRVYEQYF. The CDR3 bases are TGTGCCAGCAGTTGGGACAGGGTGTACGAGCAGTACTTC. The genes are TRBV6-1 and TRBJ2-7; 9 nucleotides align to TRBD1. The V and J ends lost 5 bases and 4 bases, in that order; junction bases with no gene match: 3. This CDR3 has 13 amino acids. The germline CDR1 and CDR2 sequences are MNHNS and SASEGT.

This clonotype has only one observation. The chain joins TRBV2 to TRBJ1-5, with D possibly TRBD1 on 6 matching bases. Germline values: CDR1 SNHLY, CDR2 FYNNEI. Trimming removed 0 bases from V and 7 bases from J, with 13 bases in between. This CDR3 contains 15 residues. CDR3 region: CASSEAAGGTQPQHF. The CDR3 DNA reads TGTGCCAGCAGTGAAGCGGCCGGAGGGACACAGCCCCAGCATTTT. Drawing the rest from reference TRBV2 and TRBJ1-5, the complete variable domain is EPEVTQTPSHQVTQMGQEVILRCVPISNHLYFYWYRQILGQKVEFLVSFYNNEISEKSEIFDDQFSVERPDGSNFTLKIRSTKLEDSAMYFCASSEAAGGTQPQHFGDGTRLSIL.

This chain links TRBV12-3 or TRBV12-4 with TRBJ2-3; D unresolved. The CDR3 contains 15 residues. The ends were cut back, 6 bases at V and 0 bases at J, with 13 bases in the middle. CDR3 residues: CASRPSDASTDTQYF. In DNA form, the CDR3 reads TGTGCCAGCAGGCCCTCGGATGCTAGCACAGATACGCAGTATTTT.

The V and J genes are TRBV5-5 and TRBJ2-7; D is ambiguous. Trimming stripped 0 bases from V and 4 bases from J, with 11 bases between. The CDR3 is 14 residues long. Germline V lookup: CDR1 SGHKS, CDR2 YYEKEE (reference sequence). CDR3 sequence reads: CASSLDTADYEQYF. CDR3 DNA sequence: TGTGCCAGCAGCTTGGACACCGCTGATTACGAGCAGTACTTC.

A few counts support this clonotype. The chain joins TRBV19 to TRBJ1-2; possibly TRBD1 for D (5 bases). This CDR3 is built from 12 residues. Trimming pared 11 bases from V and 4 bases from J, leaving 14 bases between. In germline, CDR1 is LNHDA, CDR2 SQIVND (reference sequence). CDR3 DNA sequence: TGTGCCGGCAGAGGAGGGGTCTATGGCTACACCTTC. Amino acids: CAGRGGVYGYTF.

This clonotype was picked up a small number of times. The V and J genes are TRBV27 and TRBJ2-5, with TRBD1 as a possible D gene (5 bases). Trimming removed 2 bases at V and 6 bases at J, with 13 bases between. CDR3 length: 14 amino acids. Germline V CDR1 and CDR2: MNHEY, SMNVEV (reference sequence). The CDR3 DNA reads as TGTGCCAGCAGTTTAGGACACCCAGGAAAGACCCAGTACTTC. Its translation: CASSLGHPGKTQYF.

This clonotype was found many times. V usage is TRBV7-8 and J usage is TRBJ2-4; D not certain. With 1 base removed from V and 1 base from J, the gap between germline ends came to 8 bases. The CDR3 loop spans 15 amino acids. Per germline, CDR1 SGHVS and CDR2 FQNEAQ. CDR3 in amino acids: CASSLEGPAKNIQYF. The DNA for the CDR3 is TGTGCCAGCAGCTTAGAAGGGCCGGCCAAAAACATTCAGTACTTC. Full variable domain (outside the CDR3, taken from reference TRBV7-8 and TRBJ2-4): GAGVSQSPRYKVAKRGQDVALRCDPISGHVSLFWYQQALGQGPEFLTYFQNEAQLDKSGLPSDRFFAERPEGSVSTLKIQRTQQEDSAVYLCASSLEGPAKNIQYFGAGTRLSVL.

This sequence joins TRBV7-6 and TRBJ2-7; 9 positions agree with TRBD1. In germline, CDR1 is SGHVS, CDR2 FNYEAQ. V dropped 1 base and J dropped 5; count of bases not matched to a gene: 6. This CDR3 is built from 15 residues. The CDR3 coding sequence is TGTGCCAGCAGCTTAGGACAGGGGGTACCCAACGAGCAGTACTTC. Translating it yields CASSLGQGVPNEQYF.

V and J are TRBV19 and TRBJ1-2; the D is unclear. The CDR3 totals 15 residues. Trimming left V 0 bases short and J 8 bases short, with 16 bases between. Germline V gene sequence: CDR1 LNHDA, CDR2 SQIVND (reference sequence). The CDR3 bases are TGTGCCAGTAGTATAGATGGTGCAGGCTCTCGGGGCTACACCTTC. Translated, it gives CASSIDGAGSRGYTF.

This clonotype was detected only a few times. The chain is built from TRBV6-1 and TRBJ2-3; 7 bases are a match to TRBD1. Trimming at V came to 1 base and at J to 1 base, leaving 2 bases not matched to a gene. CDR1 and CDR2 from the germline V gene are MNHNS and SASEGT. The CDR3 covers 15 residues. The DNA of the CDR3 is TGTGCCAGCAGTGAAGAGGGGACAGGCACAGATACGCAGTATTTT. It specifies CASSEEGTGTDTQYF.

The chain couples TRBV5-1 to TRBJ2-1; tentative D call: TRBD2 (5 bases). The germline V and J ends were trimmed by 4 bases and 12 bases, with 17 bases remaining between them. CDR1 and CDR2 from the germline V gene are SGHRS and YFSETQ. The CDR3 runs 13 residues. CDR3 DNA: TGCGCCAGCAGCGGCGACGGGGTTAACACGCAGTTCTTC. This gives the protein CASSGDGVNTQFF.

The chain recombines TRBV4-3 with TRBJ2-1; D possibly corresponds to TRBD1 (6 bases). This CDR3 has 16 residues. The ends were cut back, 2 bases at V and 0 bases at J, with 11 bases in the middle. Per germline, CDR1 LGHNA and CDR2 YSLEER. CDR3 DNA: TGCGCCAGCAGCCAATCCGGGACAAGCTCCTACAATGAGCAGTTCTTC. Translated, it gives CASSQSGTSSYNEQFF.

This clonotype was counted between two and nine times. The chain couples TRBV6-1 to TRBJ1-6, with D tentatively TRBD1 (5 bases). The V and J ends lost 6 bases and 2 bases respectively, with 8 bases between them. Germline CDR1 reads MNHNS; CDR2 reads SASEGT. The CDR3 is made up of 14 amino acids. CDR3 protein: CASRMGPYNSPLHF. In nucleotides, the CDR3 is TGTGCCAGCAGGATGGGGCCCTATAATTCACCCCTCCACTTT.